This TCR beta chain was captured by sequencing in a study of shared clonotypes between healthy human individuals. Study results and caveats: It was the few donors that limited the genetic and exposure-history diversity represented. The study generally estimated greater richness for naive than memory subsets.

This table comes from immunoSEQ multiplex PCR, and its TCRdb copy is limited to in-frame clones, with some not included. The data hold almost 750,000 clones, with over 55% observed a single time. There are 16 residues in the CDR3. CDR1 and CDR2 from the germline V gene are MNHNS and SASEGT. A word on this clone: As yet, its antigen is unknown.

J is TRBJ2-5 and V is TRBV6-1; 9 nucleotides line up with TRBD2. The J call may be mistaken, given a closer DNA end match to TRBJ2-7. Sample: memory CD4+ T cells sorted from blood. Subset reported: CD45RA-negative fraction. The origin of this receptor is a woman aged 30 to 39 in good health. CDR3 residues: CASSEPGLAKTYEQYF. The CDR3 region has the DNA TGTGCCAGCAGTGAACCCGGACTAGCGAAAACCTACGAGCAGTACTTC.